This T cell receptor (beta chain) comes out of a study of blood T cell repertoires in COVID-19 (dated by TCRdb to the early 2020s). For the wider study: The collaborator samples originated in the United States, Italy and Spain and spanned the acute and convalescent phases of COVID-19. Nearly every sample came with metadata listing a de-identified subject ID, COVID-19 status, age in years and sex. Samples were obtained from the ongoing ImmuneRACE study (first 160 participants) and from roughly 1,300 subjects provided by 6 global collaborators. The material from the prospective study consisted of cDNA or gDNA derived from T cells, B-cell-depleted T cells, or PBMCs. The dataset comprised deeply sampled blood TCRbeta repertoires from subjects exposed to, actively infected with, or recovered from COVID-19. Where available, HLA class I and class II types were taken from metadata supplied by the sample provider and were not determined by assay-based typing. The repertoires were made available in a free public database intended to serve as a resource for research on the immune response to SARS-CoV-2.

Overall study results and their limits: How much clinical and demographic metadata was included differed by source and by participant, and the metadata was provided uncurated.

Regarding this clone: Its antigen is still unknown. No much larger clone exists at a distance of one base, and base qualities are not known.

Counted from cysteine to phenylalanine, this CDR3 has 16 amino acids. The sequence is cut down to CDR3 DNA, 48 bases in frame from base 1. CDR1 and CDR2 are drawn from the germline V gene: SGHNT, YENEEA. Between the V and J ends, shortened by 4 bases and 5 bases respectively, the junction contains 18 bases. Participants in the prospective study were enrolled through a virtual design, were aged roughly 18 to 100 years, and lived in 24 United States geographic areas. In the prospective study, participants were assigned to cohorts based on the clinical history participants reported in a screening survey and a study questionnaire. Exposed participants were defined as having been in contact with someone with a PCR-confirmed or clinician-diagnosed COVID-19 case within 2 weeks of study entry. Mobile phlebotomists in the prospective study collected whole blood, serum and a nasopharyngeal or oropharyngeal swab from every participant. Over a roughly 2-month period, participants in the prospective study had the option of providing additional blood draws and questionnaires. Prospective study blood samples were shipped either frozen or at room temperature before DNA extraction.

The immunoSEQ Assay, a bias-controlled multiplex PCR, was used to amplify TCRbeta CDR3 regions from genomic DNA. The paper's data handling went like this. Within the assay, amplification of reference gene primers was used to estimate how many nucleated cells each sample contained. Sequence reads were collapsed and filtered to measure the absolute abundance of every unique TCRbeta CDR3 rearrangement. Productive Simpson clonality was computed per sample as the square root of Simpson's diversity index over productive rearrangements. Imported from immuneACCESS, the table was reduced by TCRdb to in-frame sequences with V and J called. These copies leave out some clones; in studies compared against another copy, an unresolved V gene accounts for under half, and the cause of the remainder is not known. Clone size and V and J calls were adopted from that table, with D and trimming inferred from the DNA. This sample comprises about 140,000 clones, more than 80% of them detected only once. The leading ten clones occupy 1.5% to 2% of the sample.

Recombination joined TRBV11-3 with TRBJ2-1; 6 matching bases give a weak D call of TRBD2. Sequencing was done on a sample of PBMCs or T cells enriched from blood (not recorded which). This receptor was obtained from a woman aged 18-30 years who had been exposed to COVID-19. The CDR3 loop reads CASSSNSAGIHNEQFF. The base sequence is TGTGCCAGCAGCTCAAATTCGGCGGGAATCCACAATGAGCAGTTCTTC.